This is a list of T cell receptor beta chains from one sample in a study of blood T cell repertoires in COVID-19. Assay: immunoSEQ multiplex PCR; the TCRdb copy retains only in-frame clones and omits some. The table lists approximately 150,000 clones, roughly 84% of them singletons. The sample consisted of PBMCs or T cells enriched from blood (not recorded which). Receptors were obtained from a man aged 50 to 60 who had recovered from COVID-19. The CDR3 runs from the conserved cysteine through the conserved F or W. Each record gives: D gene, J gene, clone size, V gene, CDR3 DNA, CDR3 protein. A D gene is named only where the DNA matches it firmly. Only part of the rows carry a size: once, few, many, or a class if the clone is expanded.

>TRBD1|TRBJ1-2|NA|TRBV5-1
TGCGCCAGCAGTTCCGACAGGGAGCGTTTATATGGCTACACCTTC
CASSSDRERLYGYTF
>NA|TRBJ1-2|NA|TRBV7-9
TGTGCCAGCAGCGGCCGACAGGCCCCATATGGCTACACCTTC
CASSGRQAPYGYTF
>TRBD2|TRBJ2-4|once|TRBV3-1/TRBV3-2
TGTGCCAGCAGCCAAGAGGAAGCGGGGACGAAAAACATTCAGTACTTC
CASSQEEAGTKNIQYF
>TRBD1|TRBJ1-2|NA|TRBV2
TGTGCCAGCAGTGATCAGGGGGCCGGTGGCTACACCTTC
CASSDQGAGGYTF
>NA|TRBJ2-5|NA|TRBV5-6
TGTGCCAGCAGCCCCGCTGTTTCTTATGAGGAGGAGACCCAGTACTTC
CASSPAVSYEEETQYF
>TRBD1|TRBJ1-6|NA|TRBV6-8
TGTGCCAGCAGTTCCCGGGACAGAGGATTTTCACCCCTCCACTTT
CASSSRDRGFSPLHF
>NA|TRBJ2-7|NA|TRBV5-1
TGCGCCAGCAGCCCCATGACAGGCCCCTACGAGCAGTACTTC
CASSPMTGPYEQYF
>TRBD1|TRBJ1-6|NA|TRBV5-1
TGCGCCAGCAGCTCGGGACAGGGGCCTCAGGGACCCCTCCACTTT
CASSSGQGPQGPLHF
>NA|TRBJ1-2|NA|TRBV30
TGTGCCTGGAGCCCCACGGGAATTGGCTACACCTTC
CAWSPTGIGYTF
>NA|TRBJ2-3|NA|TRBV29-1
TGCAGCGTTGGACAGCTAACAGATACGCAGTATTTT
CSVGQLTDTQYF
>NA|TRBJ1-5|NA|TRBV19
TGTGCCAGTAGTATGGCCGGGAATCAGCCCCAGCATTTT
CASSMAGNQPQHF
>NA|TRBJ1-3|few|TRBV6-6
TGTGCCAGCAAGTCAGGGAAGAGCTCTGGAAACACCATATATTTT
CASKSGKSSGNTIYF
>NA|TRBJ1-4|once|TRBV7-2
TGTGCCAGCAGCAAAGGTTGGGGCGGTCGGGAAAAACTGTTTTTT
CASSKGWGGREKLFF
>NA|TRBJ1-1|once|TRBV9
TGTGCCAGCACCCCACTCCTACAGAGGAACACTGAAGCTTTCTTT
CASTPLLQRNTEAFF
>NA|TRBJ1-1|NA|TRBV30
TGTGCCTGGAGTGTCGGCACTGAAGCTTTCTTT
CAWSVGTEAFF
>NA|TRBJ2-5|NA|TRBV10-3
TGTGCCATCAGTGAGTCAAGGGCGGACTTACGACAAGAGACCCAGTACTTC
CAISESRADLRQETQYF
>NA|TRBJ1-2|few|TRBV19
TGTGCCAGTAGTTTGGCCCGCAACTATGGCTACACCTTC
CASSLARNYGYTF
>NA|TRBJ2-2|NA|TRBV12-3/TRBV12-4
TGTGCCAGCAGGAGTGCACGGACCGGGGAGCTGTTTTTT
CASRSARTGELFF
>TRBD1|TRBJ2-1|NA|TRBV30
TGTGCCTGTAGCCGGGACAGGGGATTCAATGAGCAGTTCTTC
CACSRDRGFNEQFF
>TRBD1|TRBJ1-5|NA|TRBV5-6
TGTGCCAGCAGCTCCTACCTAGGACAGGGGCGCCGGGGCAATCAGCCCCAGCATTTT
CASSSYLGQGRRGNQPQHF
>NA|TRBJ1-1|NA|TRBV28
TGTGCCAGCAGGGGGGCGGTTCTACGTCTGAACACTGAAGCTTTCTTT
CASRGAVLRLNTEAFF
>TRBD1|TRBJ2-3|NA|TRBV6-5
TGTGCCAGCGGGAAGACAGGGGAGGCAGATACGCAGTATTTT
CASGKTGEADTQYF
>NA|TRBJ1-6|NA|TRBV25-1
TGTGCCAGCAGTGAATCAGGGTACGCTTCACCCCTCCACTTT
CASSESGYASPLHF
>NA|TRBJ2-1|few|TRBV6-5
TGTGCCAGCTCCCGGGGGTCCCGAAATAACAATGAGCAGTTCTTC
CASSRGSRNNNEQFF
>NA|TRBJ1-5|NA|TRBV28
TGTGCCAGCAGTCCCGCTCCAGGAGGTCAGCCCCAGCATTTT
CASSPAPGGQPQHF
>NA|TRBJ1-2|NA|TRBV7-9
TGTGCCAGCAGCGTGGACAGTCATGGCTACACCTTC
CASSVDSHGYTF
>TRBD1|TRBJ1-5|NA|TRBV29-1
TGCAGCGTTGCACAGGGGTTTAATCAGCCCCAGCATTTT
CSVAQGFNQPQHF
>NA|TRBJ2-5|NA|TRBV7-6
TGTGCCAGCAGCTTAGCGGGGGGACAAGAGACCCAGTACTTC
CASSLAGGQETQYF
>TRBD2|TRBJ2-2|many|TRBV27
TGTGCCAGCAGTTTAAATAGCGGGGTGCCCGGGGAGCTGTTTTTT
CASSLNSGVPGELFF
>NA|TRBJ1-6|NA|TRBV5-4
TGTGCCAGCAGCACGGAGCTCCCCAGGGGTAATTCACCCCTCCACTTT
CASSTELPRGNSPLHF
>TRBD2|TRBJ2-2|NA|TRBV2
TGTGCCAGCAGTGAACCGGGACTAGCGGGACGGGGCGGGGAGCTGTTTTTT
CASSEPGLAGRGGELFF
>NA|TRBJ1-6|NA|TRBV6-5
TGTGCCAGCAGTCGTGAGATCAATTCACCCCTCCACTTT
CASSREINSPLHF
>TRBD1|TRBJ1-1|NA|TRBV11-1
TGTGCCAGCAGCTCAGACGGGACAGGGTTTTCTGAAGCTTTCTTT
CASSSDGTGFSEAFF
>TRBD2|TRBJ2-5|once|TRBV27
TGTGCCAGCAGTCCGGCGACTAGCGGGGGGGAGGGGGAGACCCAGTACTTC
CASSPATSGGEGETQYF
>TRBD2|TRBJ2-7|NA|TRBV3-1/TRBV3-2
TGTGCCAGCAGCAAATGGTCCAGCGGGGGGGCGCTCGGCGAGCAGTACTTC
CASSKWSSGGALGEQYF
>TRBD1|TRBJ2-3|NA|TRBV2
TGTGCCAGCAGTGAGAAGGACAGGCTTTCTGAAGATACGCAGTATTTT
CASSEKDRLSEDTQYF
>NA|TRBJ1-1|few|TRBV29-1
TGCAGCGTTGACAAAGCGGGGGCTTTCTTT
CSVDKAGAFF
>NA|TRBJ1-1|few|TRBV5-5
TGTGCCAGCAGCTTGGAGCGGGCCGGGACTGAAGCTTTCTTT
CASSLERAGTEAFF